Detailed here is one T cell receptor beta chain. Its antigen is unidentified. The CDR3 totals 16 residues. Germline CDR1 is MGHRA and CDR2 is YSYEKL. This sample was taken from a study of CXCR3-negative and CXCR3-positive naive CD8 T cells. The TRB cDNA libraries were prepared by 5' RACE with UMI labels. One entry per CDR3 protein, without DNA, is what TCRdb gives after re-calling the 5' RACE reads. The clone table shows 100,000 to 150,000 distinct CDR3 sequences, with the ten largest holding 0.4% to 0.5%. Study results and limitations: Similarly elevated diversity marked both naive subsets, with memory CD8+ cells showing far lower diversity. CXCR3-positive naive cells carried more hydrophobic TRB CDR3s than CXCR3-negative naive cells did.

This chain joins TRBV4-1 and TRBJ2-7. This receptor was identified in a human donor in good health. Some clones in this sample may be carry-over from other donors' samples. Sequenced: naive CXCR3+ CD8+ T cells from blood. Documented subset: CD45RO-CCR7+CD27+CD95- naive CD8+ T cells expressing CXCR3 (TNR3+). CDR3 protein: CASSQESGRSSYEQYF.